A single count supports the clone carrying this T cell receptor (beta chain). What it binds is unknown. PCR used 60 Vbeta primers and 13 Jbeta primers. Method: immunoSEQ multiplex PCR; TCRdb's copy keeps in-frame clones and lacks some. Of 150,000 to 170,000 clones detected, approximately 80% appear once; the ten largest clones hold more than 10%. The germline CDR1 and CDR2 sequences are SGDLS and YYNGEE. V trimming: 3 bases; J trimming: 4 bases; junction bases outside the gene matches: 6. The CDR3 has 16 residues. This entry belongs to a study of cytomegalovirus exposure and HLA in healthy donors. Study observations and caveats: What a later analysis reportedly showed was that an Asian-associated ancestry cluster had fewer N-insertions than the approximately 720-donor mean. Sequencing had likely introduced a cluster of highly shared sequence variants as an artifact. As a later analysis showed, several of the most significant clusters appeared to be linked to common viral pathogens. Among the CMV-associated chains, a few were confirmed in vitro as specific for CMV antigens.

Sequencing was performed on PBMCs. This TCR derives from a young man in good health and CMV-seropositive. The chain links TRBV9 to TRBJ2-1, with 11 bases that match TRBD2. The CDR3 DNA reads TGTGCCAGCAGCGAGGGACTAGCGGACCATTACAATGAGCAGTTCTTC. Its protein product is CASSEGLADHYNEQFF.